This T cell receptor (beta chain) was documented in a study of blood T cell repertoires in COVID-19 (dated by TCRdb to between 2020 and 2021). Notes on the research overall: Collaborator samples came from the United States, Italy and Spain and covered acute and convalescent phases of COVID-19. Where available, HLA class I and class II types were taken from metadata supplied by the sample provider and were not determined by assay-based typing. Samples were obtained from the ongoing ImmuneRACE study (first 160 participants) and from 1,200 or so subjects provided by 6 global collaborators. Deeply sampled blood TCRbeta repertoires from subjects exposed to, actively infected with, or recovered from COVID-19 were included in the dataset. The repertoires were made available in a free public database intended to serve as a resource for research on the immune response to SARS-CoV-2. The material from the prospective study consisted of cDNA or gDNA derived from T cells, B-cell-depleted T cells, or PBMCs. Nearly every sample came with metadata listing a de-identified subject ID, COVID-19 status, age in years and sex.

A second Seattle source provided samples from volunteer blood donors who had recovered from COVID-19. The collaborating institutions used their own protocols to collect whole blood in K2EDTA tubes. For TCRbeta analysis, collaborators shipped samples in one of three forms: frozen whole blood, isolated PBMCs, or DNA extracted from either of those sample types. Worth noting for this clone: This clone's antigen is unknown. No base-level quality is on record; no much larger clone is a single base apart.

Results the study describes overall, beyond this receptor: The quantity of clinical and demographic metadata differed by source and by participant and was supplied without curation.

TCRbeta CDR3 regions were amplified from genomic DNA by means of the immunoSEQ Assay, a bias-controlled multiplex PCR. The study's own analysis went as follows. The number of nucleated cells in each sample was estimated by amplification of reference gene primers within the assay. To quantify the absolute abundance of each unique TCRbeta CDR3 rearrangement, sequence reads were collapsed and filtered. For each sample, productive Simpson clonality was calculated as the square root of Simpson's diversity index across productive rearrangements. The table was pulled from immuneACCESS by TCRdb, which kept in-frame rearrangements only. Such tables lose some clones; where checked, under half of the loss comes from unresolved V genes, and the rest has no known cause. That table is the source of V, J and clone size, and D and trimming were worked out from the DNA. The sample table records more than 300,000 clones; 91% of these occur just once. The ten most abundant clones make up around 3.5% of the sample.

The CDR3 starts with the cysteine, ends with the phenylalanine, and has 14 residues. Only the CDR3 region is kept as DNA, spanning 42 bases read in frame from base 1. The germline V gene specifies KGHSH as CDR1 and LQKENI as CDR2. For this chain, trimming is 7 bases at the V end and 5 bases at the J end, and the number of junction bases without a gene match is 6. The sequence links TRBV18 to TRBJ1-4; TRBD1 aligns with 8 central bases. The sample comprised peripheral blood. This receptor was taken from a woman aged 18-29 years who had recovered from COVID-19. The CDR3 protein: CASCWTGSNEKLFF. The nucleotide sequence reads as follows: TGTGCCAGCTGTTGGACAGGGTCCAATGAAAAACTGTTTTTT. Where the CDR3 stops, the reference TRBV18 and TRBJ1-4 genes take over; the full variable domain is NAGVMQNPRHLVRRRGQEARLRCSPMKGHSHVYWYRQLPEEGLKFMVYLQKENIIDESGMPKERFSAEFPKEGPSILRIQQVVRGDSAAYFCASCWTGSNEKLFFGSGTQLSVL.